The 2 T cell receptor beta chains below all came from one sample that was sequenced in a study of T cells in Graves' hyperthyroidism and ophthalmopathy (dated by TCRdb to about 2019). The library was generated by multiplex PCR. Instrument on record: Illumina HiSeq 2000. TCR beta CDR3 regions were amplified from RNA transcripts. For the first round of RT-PCR on the TCR CDR3, the HTBI primer set was used together with the Qiagen OneStep RT-PCR kit. The public reads were run again by TCRdb, first through fastp at Q25 and then through MiXCR, and only productive beta chains were kept. Records with the same CDR3 protein are collapsed into one entry carrying the most frequent genes and DNA. Within this sample are about 640,000 distinct CDR3 sequences, with 20% to 25% of them counted one time only. The top ten clones comprise 34% of the sample. Sequencing input: blood. These receptor sequences come from a man younger than 40 with Graves' ophthalmopathy.

Many counts were recorded for this clonotype. This chain connects TRBV27 to TRBJ1-1, with a tentative D call TRBD1 (5 bases). Trimming removed 7 bases from V and 0 bases from J, with 15 bases in between. The CDR3 extends over 15 amino acids. The germline CDR1 and CDR2 sequences are MNHEY and SMNVEV (reference sequence). The chain's CDR3 is CASKVGEGMNTEAFF. CDR3 nucleotide sequence: TGTGCCAGCAAGGTGGGGGAGGGCATGAACACTGAAGCTTTCTTT.

The chain carries TRBV28 and TRBJ1-1; perhaps TRBD1 as D (5 bases). Trimming removed 3 bases from V and 12 bases from J, with 11 bases in between. The germline V gene has CDR1 MDHEN and CDR2 SYDVKM. The CDR3 runs 11 residues. The DNA for the CDR3 is TGTGCCAGCAGTTTGGTACAGGAAACTTTCTTT. Encoded protein: CASSLVQETFF.